Presented here are 9 T cell receptor beta chains from one specimen sequenced in a study of T cells in Graves' hyperthyroidism and ophthalmopathy. TCR beta CDR3 region amplification was performed from RNA transcripts. In the first-round RT-PCR of the TCR CDR3, the HTBI primer set was used. A single record per CDR3 protein comes from TCRdb applying MiXCR to the multiplex PCR reads. The data show around 530,000 distinct CDR3 sequences, more than 15% seen once. The sample consisted of blood. These receptors came from a woman between 18 and 29 years old with Graves' ophthalmopathy.

This chain connects TRBV6-2 or TRBV6-3 to TRBJ2-2, with 9 bases identical to TRBD2. The CDR3 sequence is 17 residues long. Per the germline V gene, CDR1 is MNHEY and CDR2 is SVGEGT. The junction had 14 bases not matched to a gene; V was cut back by 6 bases and J by 6 bases. The CDR3 coding sequence is TGTGCCAGCAGAGACGATACCGGGACTAGCTTCTCCGGGGAGCTGTTTTTT. As protein: CASRDDTGTSFSGELFF.

This chain's CDR3 is CASSQGGTENQPQHF. CDR3 coding DNA: TGTGCCAGCAGCCAGGGTGGGACAGAGAATCAGCCCCAGCATTTT. This rearrangement joins TRBV9 to TRBJ1-5, with 7 bases lining up with TRBD1. The CDR3 is 15 amino acids. The V gene's germline CDR1 is SGDLS and CDR2 YYNGEE. With V trimmed by 4 bases and J by 4 bases, 8 bases remained unmatched. The variable domain in full, with the rest retrieved from reference TRBV9 and TRBJ1-5, is DSGVTQTPKHLITATGQRVTLRCSPRSGDLSVYWYQQSLDQGLQFLIQYYNGEERAKGNILERFSAQQFPDLHSELNLSSLELGDSALYFCASSQGGTENQPQHFGDGTRLSIL.

This clonotype was seen at least ten times. The V gene is TRBV30, the J gene TRBJ1-4; 9 bases map to TRBD1. CDR1 and CDR2 (germline): GTSNPN, SVGIG (reference sequence). V lost 5 bases to trimming and J lost 6 bases; unmatched junction nucleotides: 7. This CDR3 region has 14 residues. The CDR3 DNA sequence: TGTGCCTGGGCTCGTCGGGACAGGGATGAAAAACTGTTTTTT. Its protein is CAWARRDRDEKLFF.

The rearrangement links TRBV6-4 to TRBJ2-5; D uncertain. The V gene lost 3 bases and the J gene lost 1 base, with 6 bases spanning the gap. This CDR3 has 13 residues. Germline CDR1 reads MRHNA; CDR2 reads SNTAGT. CDR3 DNA sequence: TGTGCCAGCAGTGAATGGGCCCAAGAGACCCAGTACTTC. This gives the protein CASSEWAQETQYF.

The chain is built from TRBV2 and TRBJ2-3; TRBD1 matches at 7 bases. V was pared by 10 bases and J by 8 bases, with 15 bases of the junction left unmatched. The length of the CDR3 is 14 residues. Germline CDR1 SNHLY, CDR2 FYNNEI. CDR3 sequence: CANKDTGDFLTQYF. The CDR3 region has the DNA TGTGCCAACAAAGATACAGGGGATTTCCTTACGCAGTATTTT.

V and J are TRBV6-2 or TRBV6-3 and TRBJ2-7; the match to TRBD2 covers 10 bases. The CDR3 totals 14 residues. J gave up 5 bases and V 6 bases, and 7 bases lay outside the gene matches. Germline V gives CDR1 MNHEY, CDR2 SVGEGT. The CDR3 bases are TGTGCCAGCAGCCCTAGCGGGAGTCTCCACGAGCAGTACTTC. Translating it yields CASSPSGSLHEQYF.

This clonotype was seen a handful of times. The chain joins TRBV27 to TRBJ2-7; 9 bases are shared with TRBD1. The V gene's germline CDR1 is MNHEY and CDR2 SMNVEV (reference sequence). This CDR3 is 13 amino acids long. The J segment lost 4 bases and the V segment lost 8 bases, leaving 6 bases of the junction unmatched. The CDR3 is CASAWTGEYEQYF. CDR3 bases: TGTGCCAGCGCCTGGACAGGGGAATACGAGCAGTACTTC.

The chain joins TRBV28 to TRBJ1-5; 10 bases are shared with TRBD1. The CDR3 runs 14 residues. V lost 5 bases and J lost 10; bases outside the gene matches: 8. The V gene's germline CDR1 is MDHEN and CDR2 SYDVKM. CDR3 bases: TGTGCCAGCAGTGACAGGGGGCAAGGTCAACCCCAGCATTTT. This gives the protein CASSDRGQGQPQHF. The variable domain in full, completed from reference TRBV28 and TRBJ1-5, reads DVKVTQSSRYLVKRTGEKVFLECVQDMDHENMFWYRQDPGLGLRLIYFSYDVKMKEKGDIPEGYSVSREKKERFSLILESASTNQTSMYLCASSDRGQGQPQHFGDGTRLSIL.

Note on this clonotype: With a much larger clone just one base away, this may be a read error. The V and J genes are TRBV9 and TRBJ2-1; 7 nucleotides match TRBD2. After removal of 1 base from V and 8 bases from J, the junction contained 9 bases not matched to a gene. The CDR3 has 15 amino acids. Germline V CDR1 and CDR2: SGDLS, YYNGEE. Here the CDR3 DNA reads TGTGCCAGCAGCGTACGGGAGGCCCTTAGGGATGAGCAGTTCTTC. As protein: CASSVREALRDEQFF.